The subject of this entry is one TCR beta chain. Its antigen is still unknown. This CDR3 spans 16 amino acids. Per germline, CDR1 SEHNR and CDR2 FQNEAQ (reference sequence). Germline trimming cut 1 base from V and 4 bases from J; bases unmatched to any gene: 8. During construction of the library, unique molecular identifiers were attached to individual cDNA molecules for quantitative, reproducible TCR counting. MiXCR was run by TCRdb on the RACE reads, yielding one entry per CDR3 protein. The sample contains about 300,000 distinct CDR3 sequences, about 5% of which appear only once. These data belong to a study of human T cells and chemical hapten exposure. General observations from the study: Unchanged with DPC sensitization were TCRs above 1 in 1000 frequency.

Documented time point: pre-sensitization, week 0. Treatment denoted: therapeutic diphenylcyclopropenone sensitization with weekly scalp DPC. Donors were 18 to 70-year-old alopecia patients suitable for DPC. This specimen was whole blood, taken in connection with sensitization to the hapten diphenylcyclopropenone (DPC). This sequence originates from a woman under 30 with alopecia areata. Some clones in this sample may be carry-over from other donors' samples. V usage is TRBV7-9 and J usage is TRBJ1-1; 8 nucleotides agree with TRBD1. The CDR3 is CASSLGDRWLITEAFF. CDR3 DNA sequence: TGTGCCAGCAGCTTAGGGGACAGGTGGCTGATCACTGAAGCTTTCTTT.